This TCR beta chain appears in the sequencing data of a study of blood T cell repertoires in COVID-19. Patients at the Seattle site were enrolled during active infection and followed longitudinally. Germline V gives CDR1 SQVTM, CDR2 ANQGSEA. V shed 4 bases, J shed 0 bases, and the junction held 6 bases outside the gene matches. This CDR3 has 14 amino acids. Data came from immunoSEQ multiplex PCR; TCRdb stores just in-frame clones and leaves some out. The sample includes about 300,000 clones, about 89% of them seen just once. Sequences were obtained from peripheral blood. The clonotype comes from a woman between 25 and 40 years old with COVID-19, enrolled during active disease. The chain joins TRBV29-1 to TRBJ2-7, with 7 bases lining up with TRBD1. In DNA form, the CDR3 reads TGCAGCGTTGGCCGGACAGGAGCCTCCTACGAGCAGTACTTC. It encodes CSVGRTGASYEQYF.